These T cell receptor beta chains were read from a single sample in a study of blood T cell repertoires in COVID-19. Produced via immunoSEQ multiplex PCR; TCRdb's table is partial and in-frame only. The sample shows over 300,000 clones, about 84% of them seen only once. Sequenced input: peripheral blood. The receptors here all came from a woman aged 45-59 years with acute or convalescent COVID-19. Both conserved end residues are part of each CDR3. The D gene is left open where the match is weak. The size entry is marked missing in some rows and otherwise reads once, few, many or a size class.

D gene,J gene,V gene,clone size,CDR3 protein,CDR3 DNA
TRBD1,TRBJ2-4,TRBV7-9,once,CASSSGQGRAKNIQYF,TGTGCCAGCAGCTCAGGACAGGGGAGAGCCAAAAACATTCAGTACTTC
TRBD1,TRBJ1-1,TRBV29-1,.,CSARPGGVGQGATEAFF,TGCAGCGCCCGACCCGGTGGGGTGGGACAGGGGGCTACTGAAGCTTTCTTT
.,TRBJ2-1,TRBV5-1,few,CASSLAQTGDEQFF,TGCGCCAGCAGCTTGGCGCAGACAGGCGATGAGCAGTTCTTC
.,TRBJ2-3,TRBV5-1,.,CASSLEGTSTDTQYF,TGCGCCAGCAGCTTAGAGGGCACAAGCACAGATACGCAGTATTTT
TRBD1,TRBJ1-2,TRBV7-8,.,CASSLGTAYGYTF,TGTGCCAGCAGCCTCGGGACAGCTTATGGCTACACCTTC
TRBD1,TRBJ1-1,TRBV5-1,.,CASSWRGGDRVITEAFF,TGCGCCAGCAGCTGGCGGGGCGGGGACAGGGTAATCACTGAAGCTTTCTTT
.,TRBJ1-2,TRBV7-6,few,CASSSTLEGGYGYTF,TGTGCCAGCAGCTCTACCCTAGAGGGCGGCTATGGCTACACCTTC
.,TRBJ1-2,TRBV27,.,CASSWGGNPYGYTF,TGTGCCAGCAGTTGGGGGGGTAACCCCTATGGCTACACCTTC
.,TRBJ1-2,TRBV24-1,.,CATSDLGEPDYGYTF,TGTGCCACCAGTGATTTGGGGGAGCCGGACTATGGCTACACCTTC
.,TRBJ2-3,TRBV4-3,.,CASSQFYRTDTQYF,TGCGCCAGCAGCCAATTCTACCGCACAGATACGCAGTATTTT
.,TRBJ1-2,TRBV7-9,.,CASRYSSGRTGYTF,TGTGCCAGCAGGTACTCCTCCGGGAGGACGGGCTACACCTTC
.,TRBJ1-5,TRBV29-1,few,CSVADGGGQPQHF,TGCAGCGTTGCTGACGGAGGTGGTCAGCCCCAGCATTTT
TRBD1,TRBJ2-5,TRBV2,.,CAKRNRGLEQETQYF,TGTGCCAAAAGGAACAGGGGGTTAGAGCAAGAGACCCAGTACTTC
TRBD2,TRBJ2-6,TRBV2,once,CASSDRRGGAGANVLTF,TGTGCCAGCAGTGACCGACGTGGGGGGGCTGGGGCCAACGTCCTGACTTTC
.,TRBJ1-1,TRBV20-1,.,CSASRTLNTEAFF,TGCAGTGCTAGTAGGACACTGAACACTGAAGCTTTCTTT
.,TRBJ2-7,TRBV6-1,.,CASSDAGRSYEQYF,TGTGCCAGCAGTGATGCAGGTCGCTCCTACGAGCAGTACTTC
TRBD1,TRBJ1-1,TRBV29-1,.,CSVDRVVNTEAFF,TGCAGCGTCGACAGGGTTGTGAACACTGAAGCTTTCTTT
TRBD2,TRBJ2-1,TRBV28,.,CASSLSLAGDEQFF,TGTGCCAGCAGTTTAAGCCTAGCGGGGGATGAGCAGTTCTTC
.,TRBJ2-2,TRBV6-6,.,CASSIQGELFF,TGTGCCAGCAGTATACAGGGGGAGCTGTTTTTT
.,TRBJ1-2,TRBV20-1,.,CSARFEGYTF,TGCAGTGCTAGGTTCGAGGGCTACACCTTC
.,TRBJ1-5,TRBV23-1,.,CASRDSPDNQPQHF,TGCGCCAGCAGAGACAGTCCAGACAATCAGCCCCAGCATTTT
TRBD1,TRBJ1-6,TRBV18,few,CASSPPIRTGGIYSPLHF,TGTGCCAGCTCACCACCGATTAGGACAGGGGGCATCTATTCACCCCTCCACTTT
.,TRBJ1-1,TRBV19,.,CASNFGQPNTEAFF,TGTGCCAGTAATTTTGGACAGCCGAACACTGAAGCTTTCTTT
.,TRBJ1-5,TRBV6-5,.,CASTTDLLVNQPQHF,TGTGCCAGCACCACTGATCTTTTAGTTAATCAGCCCCAGCATTTT
.,TRBJ1-5,TRBV30,.,CAWSKGLGRGGDQPQHF,TGTGCCTGGAGTAAAGGACTGGGACGTGGGGGGGATCAGCCCCAGCATTTT
TRBD2,TRBJ2-1,TRBV5-8,.,CASSLPRGLAAYNEQFF,TGTGCCAGCAGCTTGCCCCGGGGACTAGCGGCCTACAATGAGCAGTTCTTC
.,TRBJ1-1,TRBV6-5,.,CASRNQVRATEAFF,TGTGCCAGCCGAAACCAGGTCAGAGCCACTGAAGCTTTCTTT
.,TRBJ2-1,TRBV7-3,.,CASSLRGSRGNEQFF,TGTGCCAGCAGCTTAAGGGGGTCGAGGGGGAATGAGCAGTTCTTC
.,TRBJ2-2,TRBV4-2,.,CASSQDIETAYTGELFF,TGTGCCAGCAGCCAAGATATCGAGACAGCTTACACCGGGGAGCTGTTTTTT
.,TRBJ1-1,TRBV5-5,.,CASSLRMGGSNTEAFF,TGTGCCAGCAGCTTGAGGATGGGGGGGTCGAACACTGAAGCTTTCTTT
.,TRBJ2-2,TRBV6-5,.,CASSYSRRGTGELFF,TGTGCCAGCAGTTACTCGAGGCGAGGCACCGGGGAGCTGTTTTTT
TRBD2,TRBJ2-3,TRBV9,.,CASSVSPLAGGGDTQYF,TGTGCCAGCAGCGTATCTCCACTAGCGGGAGGAGGAGATACGCAGTATTTT
TRBD2,TRBJ2-3,TRBV11-2,.,CASSPPGTSGFTDTQYF,TGTGCCAGCAGCCCCCCCGGGACTAGCGGGTTCACAGATACGCAGTATTTT
.,TRBJ2-2,TRBV4-1,.,CASSQERFARDTGELFF,TGCGCCAGCAGCCAAGAGCGGTTCGCCCGGGACACCGGGGAGCTGTTTTTT
TRBD1,TRBJ2-3,TRBV2,once,CASSVILGTGGTDTQYF,TGTGCCAGCAGTGTAATTCTCGGGACAGGAGGGACAGATACGCAGTATTTT
.,TRBJ1-4,TRBV27,.,CASSFAGANEKLFF,TGTGCCAGCAGTTTCGCAGGGGCTAATGAAAAACTGTTTTTT
TRBD2,TRBJ2-7,TRBV19,.,CASSFWGGSYEQYF,TGTGCCAGTAGCTTCTGGGGGGGGTCCTACGAGCAGTACTTC
.,TRBJ1-6,TRBV3-1/TRBV3-2,.,CASSQEQGSHSYNSPLHF,TGTGCCAGCAGCCAAGAACAGGGCAGTCACTCCTATAATTCACCCCTCCACTTT
.,TRBJ1-1,TRBV13,.,CASSLYEAFF,TGTGCCAGCAGCTTATATGAAGCTTTCTTT
TRBD2,TRBJ2-1,TRBV18,.,CASSPGTSRNNEQFF,TGTGCCAGCTCACCAGGGACTAGCAGAAACAATGAGCAGTTCTTC
.,TRBJ2-5,TRBV6-2/TRBV6-3,.,CASSYSRAEQETQYF,TGTGCCAGCAGTTACTCGCGGGCGGAACAAGAGACCCAGTACTTC
.,TRBJ1-2,TRBV28,.,CASSSGDFGGYGYTF,TGTGCCAGCAGTTCTGGGGACTTCGGCGGATATGGCTACACCTTC
TRBD1,TRBJ2-3,TRBV10-3,.,CAIRGGQSTDTQYF,TGTGCCATCAGAGGGGGCCAAAGCACAGATACGCAGTATTTT
.,TRBJ1-6,TRBV28,.,CASSPRLSPLHF,TGTGCCAGCAGTCCCAGGTTGTCACCCCTCCACTTT
.,TRBJ2-1,TRBV7-3,.,CASSFSSSSYNEQFF,TGTGCCAGCAGCTTCTCTTCGAGCTCCTACAATGAGCAGTTCTTC
.,TRBJ1-2,TRBV7-2,.,CASSLGLGAHYGYTF,TGTGCCAGCAGCTTAGGTTTGGGGGCCCACTATGGCTACACCTTC
.,TRBJ1-5,TRBV28,.,CASGREDQPQHF,TGTGCCAGCGGACGGGAGGATCAGCCCCAGCATTTT
.,TRBJ1-1,TRBV28,.,CASSKNSMNTEAFF,TGTGCCAGCAGCAAAAACAGCATGAACACTGAAGCTTTCTTT
.,TRBJ1-1,TRBV29-1,.,CSVETSRVNTEAFF,TGCAGCGTTGAAACCTCCAGGGTGAACACTGAAGCTTTCTTT
TRBD1,TRBJ1-4,TRBV5-6,few,CASSTGQAATNEKLFF,TGTGCCAGCAGCACCGGACAGGCTGCAACTAATGAAAAACTGTTTTTT
.,TRBJ2-1,TRBV9,.,CASSGQLARGHEQFF,TGTGCCAGCAGCGGTCAACTAGCCCGAGGCCATGAGCAGTTCTTC
TRBD2,TRBJ2-7,TRBV5-6,.,CASSLVGSGRAGEQYF,TGTGCCAGCAGCTTGGTTGGTAGCGGGAGGGCGGGCGAGCAGTACTTC
TRBD1,TRBJ2-7,TRBV27,.,CASSVGAQGASEQYF,TGTGCCAGCAGTGTGGGGGCACAGGGGGCCAGCGAGCAGTACTTC
TRBD1,TRBJ2-7,TRBV9,once,CASSAGLGQVAYEQYF,TGTGCCAGCAGCGCCGGCCTAGGACAGGTGGCCTACGAGCAGTACTTC
.,TRBJ2-7,TRBV7-9,.,CASSFTDYEQYF,TGTGCCAGCAGCTTCACAGACTACGAGCAGTACTTC